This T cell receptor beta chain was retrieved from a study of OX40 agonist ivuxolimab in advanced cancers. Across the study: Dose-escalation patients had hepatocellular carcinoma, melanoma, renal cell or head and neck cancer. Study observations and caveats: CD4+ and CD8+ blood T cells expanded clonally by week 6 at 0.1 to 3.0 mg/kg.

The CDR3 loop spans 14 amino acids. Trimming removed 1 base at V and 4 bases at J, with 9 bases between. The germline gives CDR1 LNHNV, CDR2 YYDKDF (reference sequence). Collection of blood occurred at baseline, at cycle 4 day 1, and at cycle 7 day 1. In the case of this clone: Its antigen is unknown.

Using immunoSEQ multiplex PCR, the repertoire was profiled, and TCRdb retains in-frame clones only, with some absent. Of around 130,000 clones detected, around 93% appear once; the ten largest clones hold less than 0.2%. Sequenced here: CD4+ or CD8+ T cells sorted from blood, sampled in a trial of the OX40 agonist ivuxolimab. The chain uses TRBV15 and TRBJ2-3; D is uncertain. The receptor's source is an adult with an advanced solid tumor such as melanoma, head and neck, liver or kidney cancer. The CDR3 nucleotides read TGTGCCACCAGCAGAGCCGCCCCGGCAGATACGCAGTATTTT. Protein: CATSRAAPADTQYF.